Presented here are 11 T cell receptor beta chains from one specimen sequenced in a study of cytomegalovirus exposure and HLA in healthy donors (dated by TCRdb to about 2017). Libraries were made using the immunoSEQ multiplex PCR assay. For the multiplex PCR, a mixture combining 60 forward primers for TCR Vbeta segments and 13 reverse primers for TCR Jbeta segments was used. Sourced from immuneACCESS, this table was stored by TCRdb with only in-frame sequences that have V and J called. A share of the clones is absent; for the studies checked, an unresolved V gene accounts for under half, and the remainder has no known explanation. The sample contains 65,000 to 85,000 clones, about 80% of them found a single time. The biggest ten clones account for around 3.2% of the sample. The sequenced material came from PBMCs. Receptors were obtained from a man in his fifties in good health and CMV-seropositive.

The chain combines TRBV11-2 with TRBJ2-5; 9 nucleotides match TRBD1. The end of the DNA aligns better with TRBJ2-7, so the J call may be wrong. The CDR3 runs to 16 residues. CDR1 and CDR2 from the germline V gene are SGHAT and FQNNGV. The CDR3 is CASSLGPTGGAYEQYF. The CDR3, as DNA: TGTGCCAGCAGCTTAGGTCCTACAGGGGGCGCGTACGAGCAGTACTTC.

The rearrangement joins TRBV29-1 to TRBJ2-7, with TRBD1 matching over 8 bases. Germline V gene lookup returns CDR1 SQVTM and CDR2 ANQGSEA. This CDR3 comprises 15 residues. V lost 1 base and J lost 5; bases outside the gene matches: 10. As DNA, the CDR3 is TGCAGCGTTGAAGCGTTCCAGGGGGCGGTCAACGAGCAGTACTTC. Protein product: CSVEAFQGAVNEQYF.

This chain uses TRBV10-2 with TRBJ1-5; 9 bases align to TRBD1. V shed 2 bases and J 5 bases; nucleotides not matched to a gene: 10. Germline CDR1 reads WSHSY; CDR2 reads SAAADI. CDR3 length: 17 amino acids. The CDR3 sequence is CASSEPGTGNADQPQHF. The DNA of the CDR3 is TGCGCCAGCAGTGAGCCAGGGACAGGGAACGCGGATCAGCCCCAGCATTTT.

V usage is TRBV4-2 and J usage is TRBJ1-1; TRBD1 agrees at 7 bases. Trimming cost V 4 bases and J 4 bases; bases outside gene matches: 15. CDR3 length: 17 residues. Germline V gene lookup returns CDR1 LGHNA and CDR2 YNFKEQ. CDR3: CASSRATGALDGTEAFF. DNA of the CDR3: TGTGCCAGCAGCCGGGCCACAGGGGCCTTGGATGGCACTGAAGCTTTCTTT.

The rearrangement links TRBV27 to TRBJ2-1, with D perhaps matching TRBD2 (6 bases). The V end lost 2 bases, the J end lost 6 bases, and 17 bases lay between the germline ends. This CDR3 region has 16 residues. Germline CDR1 is MNHEY and CDR2 is SMNVEV (reference sequence). CDR3 coding DNA: TGTGCCAGCAGTTTAGAGTTGGGGCTTAGCGGCAATGAGCAGTTCTTC. As protein: CASSLELGLSGNEQFF.

The table lists this clone with a few counts. This sequence joins TRBV6-5 and TRBJ1-1; a weak D match, TRBD1 (5 bases). Trimming cost V 7 bases and J 9 bases, with 15 bases left between them. This CDR3 has 12 amino acids. Germline V gives CDR1 MNHEY, CDR2 SVGAGI. The CDR3 DNA follows: TGTGCCAGCATAGACAGAACCCTCCAAGCTTTCTTT. Amino acid sequence: CASIDRTLQAFF.

The V call is TRBV6-5, the J call TRBJ1-1; 7 bases are shared with TRBD1. V lost 8 bases to trimming and J lost 2 bases; unmatched junction nucleotides: 5. CDR1 and CDR2 from the germline V gene are MNHEY and SVGAGI. The CDR3 spans 13 residues. This chain's CDR3 is CASRGTENTEAFF. The CDR3 DNA reads TGTGCCAGCCGAGGGACAGAAAACACTGAAGCTTTCTTT.

The chain carries TRBV9 and TRBJ1-1; D ambiguous. V dropped 4 bases and J dropped 11 bases, with 15 bases sitting between them. Per germline, CDR1 SGDLS and CDR2 YYNGEE. CDR3 length: 12 amino acids. CDR3 in amino acids: CASSPIPPLAFF. DNA for the CDR3: TGTGCCAGCAGCCCTATTCCCCCCTTGGCTTTCTTT.

V gene TRBV27 combines with J gene TRBJ2-1; 10 nucleotides line up with TRBD2. With V trimmed by 3 bases and J by 3 bases, 2 bases remained unmatched. Germline CDR1 reads MNHEY; CDR2 reads SMNVEV (reference sequence). The CDR3 consists of 15 residues. CDR3 nucleotides: TGTGCCAGCAGTTTGGCTAGCGGGAGCTACAATGAGCAGTTCTTC. Protein: CASSLASGSYNEQFF.

This clone was seen just once. The chain joins TRBV15 to TRBJ2-4, with TRBD2 identical over 10 bases. The CDR3 loop spans 21 amino acids. Looked up from germline, CDR1 is LNHNV and CDR2 is YYDKDF (reference sequence). The ends lost 0 bases at V and 1 base at J; junction bases unmatched: 15. The chain's CDR3 is CATSRDPRDKREGEAKNIQYF. DNA of the CDR3: TGTGCCACCAGCAGAGATCCCCGGGACAAGCGGGAGGGTGAGGCCAAAAACATTCAGTACTTC.

The chain is built from TRBV5-1 and TRBJ2-5; 8 nucleotides align to TRBD1. Germline V gives CDR1 SGHRS, CDR2 YFSETQ. The CDR3 has 14 amino acids. J was trimmed by 5 bases and V by 5 bases; bases with no gene match: 8. Written as DNA, the CDR3 is TGCGCCAGCAGGCCCCAGGGGGCTGAGGAGACCCAGTACTTC. Protein: CASRPQGAEETQYF. Filled out from reference TRBV5-1 and TRBJ2-5, the complete variable domain reads KAGVTQTPRYLIKTRGQQVTLSCSPISGHRSVSWYQQTPGQGLQFLFEYFSETQRNKGNFPGRFSGRQFSNSRSEMNVSTLELGDSALYLCASRPQGAEETQYFGPGTRLLVL.